A single sample gave rise to the 29 T cell receptor beta chains below, sequenced in a study of blood T cell repertoires in COVID-19. Only in-frame clones appear in the TCRdb table, and some are missing; sequencing was by immunoSEQ multiplex PCR. The table has some 290,000 clones, around 83% seen once. Input material: peripheral blood. These receptor sequences come from a young man with active or convalescent COVID-19.

The chain employs TRBV28 and TRBJ2-6; 7 bases agree with TRBD1. The germline gives CDR1 MDHEN, CDR2 SYDVKM. This CDR3 spans 18 amino acids. This CDR3 reads CAPKAPTGTRPGANVLTF. Here the CDR3 DNA reads TGTGCTCCAAAAGCCCCGACAGGGACCCGTCCTGGGGCCAACGTCCTGACTTTC.

The genes are TRBV6-1 and TRBJ2-1, with 8 bases that match TRBD1. Looked up from germline, CDR1 is MNHNS and CDR2 is SASEGT. There are 17 residues in the CDR3. Trimming took 4 bases from V and 9 from J; bases not matched to a gene: 17. The CDR3 region is CASSAKTTGVATSEQFF. CDR3 nucleotide sequence: TGTGCCAGCAGTGCTAAGACGACAGGGGTTGCAACCAGTGAGCAGTTCTTC.

This clone was picked up one time. The rearrangement links TRBV7-2 to TRBJ1-2; 9 positions agree with TRBD1. The germline CDR1 and CDR2 sequences are SGHTA and FQGNSA. This CDR3 spans 13 amino acids. Unmatched junction bases numbered 3, after V lost 5 bases and J lost 5 bases. The chain's CDR3 is CASSRDRAYGYTF. DNA for the CDR3: TGTGCCAGCAGCCGGGACAGGGCGTATGGCTACACCTTC.

The chain recombines TRBV29-1 with TRBJ1-1; tentative D call: TRBD1 (5 bases). CDR1 and CDR2 (germline): SQVTM, ANQGSEA. This CDR3 contains 11 residues. Deletions cut 7 bases from V and 7 bases from J, with 13 bases between. The CDR3 is CSGGTGSEAFF. CDR3 DNA sequence: TGCAGCGGGGGGACGGGGAGTGAAGCTTTCTTT.

Worth noting for this clone: One end of the junction does not line up with germline, which may come from a read error. The genes are TRBV19 and TRBJ1-6, with D unresolved. CDR1 and CDR2 from the germline V gene are LNHDA and SQIVND (reference sequence). The CDR3 length is 14 residues. For the CDR3, the DNA is TGTGCCAGTAGTTTAGATCCGCTCGGGGCACCCCTCCACTTT. It codes for CASSLDPLGAPLHF.

V is TRBV7-3 and J is TRBJ2-2; perhaps TRBD1 as D (5 bases). Germline V CDR1 and CDR2: SGHTA, FQGTGA. V was shortened by 7 bases and J by 3 bases, with 6 bases between the two germline ends. The CDR3 extends over 12 amino acids. CDR3 sequence (DNA): TGTGCCAGCAAAGGGGACACCGGGGAGCTGTTTTTT. As protein: CASKGDTGELFF.

The genes are TRBV11-3 and TRBJ1-4, with D uncertain. There are 15 residues in the CDR3. Germline values: CDR1 SGHNT, CDR2 YENEEA. Deletions cut 2 bases from V and 0 bases from J, with 7 bases between. CDR3 loop: CASSLTSTTNEKLFF. As DNA, the CDR3 is TGTGCCAGCAGCTTAACATCGACAACTAATGAAAAACTGTTTTTT.

V and J are TRBV11-1 and TRBJ2-2, with D maybe TRBD2 (6 bases). V was pared by 2 bases and J by 4 bases, with 14 bases between. The CDR3 covers 16 residues. Germline V gene data show CDR1 as SGHAT and CDR2 as FQDESV (reference sequence). Here the CDR3 DNA reads TGTGCCAGCAGCTTAAGTAGCGGAGTATTCACCGGGGAGCTGTTTTTT. This translates into CASSLSSGVFTGELFF.

The CDR3 reads CSVGVLATGELFF. The CDR3 nucleotides are TGCAGCGTAGGGGTCTTAGCAACCGGGGAGCTGTTTTTT. The rearrangement uses TRBV29-1 and TRBJ2-2, with D possibly TRBD1 on 5 matching bases. This CDR3 has 13 amino acids. Trimming cost V 6 bases and J 5 bases, with 13 bases left between them. The V gene's germline CDR1 is SQVTM and CDR2 ANQGSEA.

The chain has TRBV6-5 and TRBJ1-1; possibly TRBD1 for D (6 bases). The CDR3 sequence is 16 residues long. Trimming removed 4 bases at V and 0 bases at J, with 15 bases between. Germline CDR1 and CDR2: MNHEY and SVGAGI. The CDR3 coding sequence is TGTGCCAGCAGTTCCCCCTCCGGGACACTGAACACTGAAGCTTTCTTT. This gives the protein CASSSPSGTLNTEAFF.

The V and J genes are TRBV5-5 and TRBJ2-1, with no clear D. Looked up from germline, CDR1 is SGHKS and CDR2 is YYEKEE (reference sequence). This CDR3 is built from 12 residues. Trimming removed 0 bases from V and 8 bases from J, with 6 bases in between. The CDR3 here is CASSLDIHEQFF. The CDR3 DNA is TGTGCCAGCAGCTTGGACATCCATGAGCAGTTCTTC.

This chain uses TRBV6-6 with TRBJ1-2; D not certain. This CDR3 region has 14 residues. Looked up from germline, CDR1 is MNHNY and CDR2 is SVGAGI (reference sequence). The V end lost 7 bases, the J end lost 4 bases, and 16 bases lay between the germline ends. The CDR3 sequence is CASTSTERLYGYTF. DNA of the CDR3: TGTGCCAGCACCTCAACAGAAAGGCTCTATGGCTACACCTTC.

V usage is TRBV9 and J usage is TRBJ2-4; possibly TRBD1 for D (5 bases). Germline CDR1 is SGDLS and CDR2 is YYNGEE. This CDR3 contains 14 residues. The ends were cut back, 2 bases at V and 8 bases at J, with 14 bases in the middle. CDR3 protein: CASSVDTPGDIQYF. CDR3 nucleotides: TGTGCCAGCAGCGTGGACACGCCCGGAGACATTCAGTACTTC. Filled out from reference TRBV9 and TRBJ2-4, the complete variable domain reads DSGVTQTPKHLITATGQRVTLRCSPRSGDLSVYWYQQSLDQGLQFLIQYYNGEERAKGNILERFSAQQFPDLHSELNLSSLELGDSALYFCASSVDTPGDIQYFGAGTRLSVL.

The table lists this clone with a count of one. The chain uses TRBV24-1 and TRBJ1-2, with TRBD1 matching over 8 bases. Trimming removed 6 bases from V and 6 bases from J; junction bases left unmatched: 11. From germline, CDR1 is KGHDR and CDR2 SFDVKD. The CDR3 is 15 amino acids. CDR3 bases: TGTGCCACCAGTCCAGGGGGCGCCTTAGTTGATGGCTACACCTTC. Translation gives CATSPGGALVDGYTF.

This clone was found a few times. The rearrangement joins TRBV4-3 to TRBJ1-4; D not resolved. Germline CDR1 is LGHNA and CDR2 is YSLEER. With 0 bases removed from V and 11 bases from J, the gap between germline ends came to 16 bases. The CDR3 covers 15 residues. CDR3 nucleotide sequence: TGCGCCAGCAGCCAAGATGGCGGTCCGCGGGAGAAACTGTTTTTT. It encodes CASSQDGGPREKLFF.

V gene TRBV28 combines with J gene TRBJ2-7; 14 positions agree with TRBD2. This CDR3 has 16 amino acids. Trimming took 0 bases from V and 8 from J; bases not matched to a gene: 6. Per the germline V gene, CDR1 is MDHEN and CDR2 is SYDVKM. CDR3 nucleotide sequence: TGTGCCAGCAGTTTATGGACTAGCGGGGGGGAAGGAAAGCAGTACTTC. As protein: CASSLWTSGGEGKQYF.

The chain employs TRBV24-1 and TRBJ2-1; the D gene is possibly TRBD1 (6 bases). CDR3 length: 11 amino acids. V shed 10 bases and J shed 4 bases, with 7 bases lying between them. Germline loops: CDR1 KGHDR, CDR2 SFDVKD. CDR3 nucleotides: TGTGCCACACAGGGTTACAATGAGCAGTTCTTC. Amino acids: CATQGYNEQFF.

The genes are TRBV12-3 or TRBV12-4 and TRBJ1-1, with D perhaps TRBD1 (6 bases). Trimming took 6 bases from V and 4 from J, leaving 6 bases between them. The CDR3 runs to 11 residues. The CDR3 nucleotides read TGTGCCAGCAGACAGGGCACTGAAGCTTTCTTT. Encoded protein: CASRQGTEAFF.

The chain employs TRBV5-4 and TRBJ1-6; D is possibly TRBD1 (5 bases). Trimming left V 0 bases short and J 9 bases short, with 13 bases between. This CDR3 spans 15 amino acids. Germline CDR1 and CDR2: SGHNT and YYREEE (reference sequence). CDR3 residues: CASSLDGRVSSPLHF. For the CDR3, the DNA is TGTGCCAGCAGCTTGGATGGCAGGGTGAGTTCACCCCTCCACTTT.

The rearrangement uses TRBV12-3 or TRBV12-4 and TRBJ2-1, with D perhaps TRBD2 (5 bases). This CDR3 region has 12 residues. Deletions cut 8 bases from V and 7 bases from J, with 12 bases between. This CDR3 reads CASDRGLNEQFF. DNA for the CDR3: TGTGCCAGCGACCGGGGATTAAATGAGCAGTTCTTC.

The rearrangement links TRBV12-3 or TRBV12-4 to TRBJ2-4; D is possibly TRBD2 (6 bases). Trimming removed 6 bases from V and 1 base from J, with 7 bases in between. This CDR3 contains 13 residues. CDR3 amino acids: CASRSGAKNIQYF. CDR3 coding DNA: TGTGCCAGCAGGAGCGGGGCCAAAAACATTCAGTACTTC.

The rearrangement uses TRBV9 and TRBJ1-6; a weak D match, TRBD1 (5 bases). CDR3 size: 15 residues. In germline, CDR1 is SGDLS, CDR2 YYNGEE. Trimming cost V 3 bases and J 10 bases, with 17 bases left between them. Here the CDR3 reads CASSATGDFRSPLHF. CDR3 nucleotide sequence: TGTGCCAGCAGCGCCACCGGGGACTTTAGATCACCCCTCCACTTT.

CDR3 bases: TGTGCCAGCAGTTACTCCGGGACAGGTCAAAACATTCAGTACTTC. Residues: CASSYSGTGQNIQYF. The rearrangement uses TRBV6-5 and TRBJ2-4; 8 bases align to TRBD1. In germline, CDR1 is MNHEY, CDR2 SVGAGI. J gave up 5 bases and V 0 bases, and 3 bases lay outside the gene matches. This CDR3 region has 15 residues.

CDR3 loop: CATSDSSGGEQFF. Written as DNA, the CDR3 is TGTGCCACCAGTGATTCTAGCGGTGGTGAGCAGTTCTTC. The genes are TRBV24-1 and TRBJ2-1; 7 bases map to TRBD2. The trim removed 2 bases at V and 9 bases at J, leaving 3 bases unmatched. This CDR3 region has 13 residues. In germline, CDR1 is KGHDR, CDR2 SFDVKD.

The chain links TRBV2 to TRBJ2-7, with TRBD2 matching over 12 bases. There are 14 residues in the CDR3. After removal of 6 bases from V and 4 bases from J, the junction contained 4 bases not matched to a gene. Looked up from germline, CDR1 is SNHLY and CDR2 is FYNNEI. The CDR3 region has the DNA TGTGCCAGCAGGACTAGCGGGAGATCGTACGAGCAGTACTTC. This sequence encodes CASRTSGRSYEQYF.

This clone was recorded only once. The chain joins TRBV10-1 to TRBJ2-2; D is perhaps TRBD1 (6 bases). The CDR3 length is 15 residues. In germline, CDR1 is WNHNN, CDR2 SYGVQD (reference sequence). Trimming left V 3 bases short and J 7 bases short, with 15 bases between. This chain's CDR3 is CASSESLGGGGELFF. CDR3 nucleotides: TGCGCCAGCAGTGAATCTCTTGGGGGCGGCGGGGAGCTGTTTTTT.

The chain carries TRBV16 and TRBJ1-1; D call uncertain. The CDR3 is made up of 14 amino acids. V was cut by 4 bases and J by 3 bases, with 12 bases left in between. Germline CDR1 and CDR2: KGHSY and FQNENV. CDR3 coding DNA: TGTGCCAGCAGCCCCCCGGGGTCGGACACTGAAGCTTTCTTT. Its translation: CASSPPGSDTEAFF.

The chain employs TRBV2 and TRBJ1-2, with D unresolved. Germline lookup yields CDR1 SNHLY and CDR2 FYNNEI. Trimming removed 9 bases from V and 7 bases from J, with 15 bases in between. This CDR3 has 12 amino acids. The DNA of the CDR3 is TGTGCCAGGGTGAGAGAGGCTGGTGGCTACACCTTC. This encodes CARVREAGGYTF.

The J gene is TRBJ2-3, the V gene TRBV30, with D possibly being TRBD2 (5 bases). Deletions cut 4 bases from V and 3 bases from J, with 20 bases between. Looked up from germline, CDR1 is GTSNPN and CDR2 is SVGIG (reference sequence). This CDR3 comprises 16 residues. Here the CDR3 reads CAWTRTQLRRTDTQYF. The CDR3 DNA reads TGTGCCTGGACCCGGACTCAACTACGGAGGACAGATACGCAGTATTTT.